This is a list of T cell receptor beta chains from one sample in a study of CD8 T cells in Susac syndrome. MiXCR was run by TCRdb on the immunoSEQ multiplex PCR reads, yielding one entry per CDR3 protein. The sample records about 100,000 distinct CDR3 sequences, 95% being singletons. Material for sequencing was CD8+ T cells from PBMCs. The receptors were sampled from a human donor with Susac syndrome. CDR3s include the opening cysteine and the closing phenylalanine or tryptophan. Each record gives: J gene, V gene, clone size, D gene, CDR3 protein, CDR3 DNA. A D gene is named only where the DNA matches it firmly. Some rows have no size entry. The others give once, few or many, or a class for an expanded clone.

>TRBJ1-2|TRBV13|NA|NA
CASSNQGVHYGYTF
TGTGCCAGCAGTAACCAGGGCGTTCACTATGGCTACACCTTC
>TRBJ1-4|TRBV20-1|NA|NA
CSARVAGRYPAEKLFF
TGCAGTGCTAGAGTGGCAGGACGATATCCCGCTGAAAAACTGTTTTTT
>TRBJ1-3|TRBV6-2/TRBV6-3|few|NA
CASRVDSISGNTIYF
TGTGCCAGCAGGGTCGACAGTATCTCTGGAAACACCATATATTTT
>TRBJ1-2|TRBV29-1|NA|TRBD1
CSVEDRGQGSYGYTF
TGCAGCGTTGAAGACCGAGGACAGGGTAGTTATGGCTACACCTTC
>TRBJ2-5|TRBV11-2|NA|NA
CASSLVDPGTQAETQYF
TGTGCCAGCAGCTTAGTGGATCCCGGGACCCAAGCGGAGACCCAGTACTTC
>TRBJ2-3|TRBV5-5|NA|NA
CASSLEVRDTQYF
TGTGCCAGCAGCTTGGAGGTCAGAGATACGCAGTATTTT
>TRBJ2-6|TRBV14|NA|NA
CASSQDRGTPSSGANVLTF
TGTGCCAGCAGCCAAGATAGAGGGACACCGAGCTCTGGGGCCAACGTCCTGACTTTC
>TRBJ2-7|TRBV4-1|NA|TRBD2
CASSQVLLRGGTSGSEQYF
TGCGCCAGCAGCCAAGTACTCCTCAGGGGCGGGACTAGCGGGAGCGAGCAGTACTTC
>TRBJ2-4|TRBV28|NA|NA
CASTQRDSAVAKNIQYF
TGTGCCAGCACCCAGCGTGATAGCGCGGTAGCCAAAAACATTCAGTACTTC
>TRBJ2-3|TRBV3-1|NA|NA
CASSQIKGNTQYF
TGTGCCAGCAGCCAAATTAAGGGGAATACGCAGTATTTT
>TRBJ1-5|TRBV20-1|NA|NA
CSARSVNQPQHF
TGCAGTGCTAGATCTGTAAATCAGCCCCAGCATTTT
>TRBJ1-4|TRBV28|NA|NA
CASSFPTWEVNEKLFF
TGTGCCAGCAGTTTCCCAACCTGGGAGGTTAATGAAAAACTGTTTTTT
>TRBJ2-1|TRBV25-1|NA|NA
CASSGPPAIYNEQFF
TGTGCCAGCAGTGGTCCCCCGGCCATTTACAATGAGCAGTTCTTC
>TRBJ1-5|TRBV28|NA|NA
CASSLSLAQPQHF
TGTGCCAGCAGTTTATCCCTGGCCCAGCCCCAGCATTTT
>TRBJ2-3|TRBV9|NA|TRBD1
CASSPGTGGPTNTQYF
TGTGCCAGCAGCCCTGGGACAGGGGGACCCACGAATACGCAGTATTTT
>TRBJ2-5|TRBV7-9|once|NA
CASSLNWYQETQYF
TGTGCCAGCAGCTTAAACTGGTACCAAGAGACCCAGTACTTC
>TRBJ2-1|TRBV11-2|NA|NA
CASSQVWGNEQFF
TGTGCCAGCAGCCAAGTCTGGGGCAATGAGCAGTTCTTC
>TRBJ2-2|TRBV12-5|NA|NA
CASGLGVANTGELFF
TGTGCTAGTGGGTTGGGGGTCGCGAACACCGGGGAGCTGTTTTTT
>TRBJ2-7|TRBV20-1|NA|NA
CSARESSVYEQYF
TGCAGTGCTAGAGAGAGTAGCGTCTACGAGCAGTACTTC
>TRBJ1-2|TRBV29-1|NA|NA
CSVDSPGPEGGYTF
TGCAGCGTTGACTCCCCGGGACCTGAGGGTGGCTACACCTTC
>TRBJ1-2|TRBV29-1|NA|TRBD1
CSVPRGQTGSYTF
TGCAGCGTCCCAAGGGGGCAAACGGGGAGCTACACCTTC
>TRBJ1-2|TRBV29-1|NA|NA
CSVEDLAAGGGYTF
TGCAGCGTTGAAGATCTGGCGGCGGGAGGGGGCTACACCTTC
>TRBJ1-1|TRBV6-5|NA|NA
CASSYMGIGAEAFF
TGTGCCAGCAGTTACATGGGGATTGGGGCTGAAGCTTTCTTT
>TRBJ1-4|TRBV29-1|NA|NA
CSVVGATNEKLFF
TGCAGCGTTGTAGGGGCAACTAATGAAAAACTGTTTTTT
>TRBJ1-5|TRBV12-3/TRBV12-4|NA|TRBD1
CASSLGTGAINQPQHF
TGTGCCAGCAGTTTGGGGACAGGGGCGATCAATCAGCCCCAGCATTTT
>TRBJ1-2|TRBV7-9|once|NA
CASSPAGGKGGYTF
TGTGCCAGCAGCCCCGCCGGGGGTAAAGGTGGCTACACCTTC
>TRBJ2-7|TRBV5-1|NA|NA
CASSDGWAYEQYF
TGCGCCAGCAGTGACGGATGGGCCTACGAGCAGTACTTC
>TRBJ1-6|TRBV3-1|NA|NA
CASTSEGSPLHF
TGTGCCAGCACCTCCGAGGGTTCACCCCTCCACTTT
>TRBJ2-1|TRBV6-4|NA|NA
CASSHIPGDGNNEQFF
TGTGCCAGCAGCCACATCCCTGGGGACGGTAACAATGAGCAGTTCTTC
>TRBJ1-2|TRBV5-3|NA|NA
CARRDRSHYGYTF
TGTGCCAGAAGAGACAGGAGTCACTATGGCTACACCTTC
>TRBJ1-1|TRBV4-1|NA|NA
CASSHSQGDTEAFF
TGCGCCAGCAGCCATAGTCAAGGGGACACTGAAGCTTTCTTT
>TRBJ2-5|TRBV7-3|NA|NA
CASSFPFTGAGETQYF
TGTGCCAGCAGCTTCCCATTCACTGGGGCGGGGGAGACCCAGTACTTC
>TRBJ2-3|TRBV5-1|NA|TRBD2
CASYPGGAGDTQYF
TGCGCCAGCTACCCCGGGGGGGCCGGAGATACGCAGTATTTT
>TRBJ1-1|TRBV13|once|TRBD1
CASSLGVQGDTEAFF
TGTGCCAGCAGCTTAGGTGTTCAGGGGGACACTGAAGCTTTCTTT
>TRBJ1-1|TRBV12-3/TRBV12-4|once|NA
CASSYLRDTEAFF
TGTGCCAGCAGTTATCTCAGGGACACTGAAGCTTTCTTT
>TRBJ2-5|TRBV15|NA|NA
CATSRELGGSETQYF
TGTGCCACCAGCAGAGAACTCGGAGGATCAGAGACCCAGTACTTC
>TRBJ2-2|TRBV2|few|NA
CASSGENTGELFF
TGTGCCAGCAGTGGCGAAAACACCGGGGAGCTGTTTTTT
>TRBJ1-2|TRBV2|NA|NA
CASSEMVVGGYTF
TGTGCCAGCAGTGAAATGGTAGTAGGCGGCTACACCTTC
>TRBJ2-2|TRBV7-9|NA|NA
CASSGDHANTGELFF
TGTGCCAGCAGTGGCGACCACGCGAACACCGGGGAGCTGTTTTTT
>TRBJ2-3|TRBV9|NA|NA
CASSTGGSFTDTQYF
TGTGCCAGCAGCACCGGAGGGTCGTTCACAGATACGCAGTATTTT
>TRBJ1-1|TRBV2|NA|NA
CAIRERTEAFF
TGTGCCATCAGGGAACGCACTGAAGCTTTCTTT
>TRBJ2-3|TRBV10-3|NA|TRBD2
CAASGDSTDTQYF
TGTGCCGCTAGCGGGGACAGCACAGATACGCAGTATTTT
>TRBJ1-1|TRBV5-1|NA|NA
CASRGRVWDTEAFF
TGCGCCAGCAGAGGCCGGGTGTGGGACACTGAAGCTTTCTTT
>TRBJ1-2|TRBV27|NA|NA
CASSQGSLYGYTF
TGTGCCAGCAGCCAAGGGAGTTTATATGGCTACACCTTC
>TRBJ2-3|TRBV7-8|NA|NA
CASTGPGRSGTDTQYF
TGTGCCAGCACCGGACCGGGACGCAGTGGGACAGATACGCAGTATTTT
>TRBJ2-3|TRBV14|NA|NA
CASSEARSTDTQYF
TGTGCCAGCAGCGAAGCGCGGAGCACAGATACGCAGTATTTT
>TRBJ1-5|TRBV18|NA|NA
CASSLSGTSNQPQHF
TGTGCCAGCTCACTCTCCGGGACGAGCAATCAGCCCCAGCATTTT
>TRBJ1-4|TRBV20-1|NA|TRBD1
CSARDPGTGTEKLFF
TGCAGTGCTAGAGACCCCGGGACAGGGACCGAAAAACTGTTTTTT
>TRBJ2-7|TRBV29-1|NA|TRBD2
CSVDQLAELPYEQYF
TGCAGCGTTGATCAACTAGCGGAACTTCCCTACGAGCAGTACTTC